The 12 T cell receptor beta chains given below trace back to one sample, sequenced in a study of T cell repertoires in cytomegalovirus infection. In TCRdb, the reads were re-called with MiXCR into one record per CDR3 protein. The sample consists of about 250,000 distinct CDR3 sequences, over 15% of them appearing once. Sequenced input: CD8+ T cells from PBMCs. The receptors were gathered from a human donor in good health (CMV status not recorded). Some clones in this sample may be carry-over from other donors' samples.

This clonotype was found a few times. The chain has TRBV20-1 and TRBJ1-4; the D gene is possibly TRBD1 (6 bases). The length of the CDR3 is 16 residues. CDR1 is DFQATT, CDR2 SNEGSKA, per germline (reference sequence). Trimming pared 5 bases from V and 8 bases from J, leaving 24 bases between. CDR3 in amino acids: CSAGWEARGAEEKLFF. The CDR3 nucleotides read TGCAGTGCTGGATGGGAAGCTCGGGGGGCAGAGGAAAAACTGTTTTTT.

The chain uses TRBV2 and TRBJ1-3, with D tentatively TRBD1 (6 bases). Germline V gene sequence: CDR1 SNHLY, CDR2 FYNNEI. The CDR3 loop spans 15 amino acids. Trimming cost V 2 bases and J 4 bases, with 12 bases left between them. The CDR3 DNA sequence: TGTGCCAGCAGTGAATCGACAGGTTACGGAAACACCATATATTTT. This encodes CASSESTGYGNTIYF.

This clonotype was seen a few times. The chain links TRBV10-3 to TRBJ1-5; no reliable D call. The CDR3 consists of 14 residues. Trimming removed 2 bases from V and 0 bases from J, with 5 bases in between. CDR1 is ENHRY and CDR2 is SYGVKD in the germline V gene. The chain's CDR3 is CAISEDYSNQPQHF. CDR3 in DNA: TGTGCCATCAGTGAGGATTATAGCAATCAGCCCCAGCATTTT.

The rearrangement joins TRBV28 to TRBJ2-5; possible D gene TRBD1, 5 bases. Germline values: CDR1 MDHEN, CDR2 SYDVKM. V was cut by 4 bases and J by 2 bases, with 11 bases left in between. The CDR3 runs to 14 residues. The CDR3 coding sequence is TGTGCCAGCAGTTCGCAGGGCTTTCAAGAGACCCAGTACTTC. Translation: CASSSQGFQETQYF. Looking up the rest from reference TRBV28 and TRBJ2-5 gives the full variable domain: DVKVTQSSRYLVKRTGEKVFLECVQDMDHENMFWYRQDPGLGLRLIYFSYDVKMKEKGDIPEGYSVSREKKERFSLILESASTNQTSMYLCASSSQGFQETQYFGPGTRLLVL.

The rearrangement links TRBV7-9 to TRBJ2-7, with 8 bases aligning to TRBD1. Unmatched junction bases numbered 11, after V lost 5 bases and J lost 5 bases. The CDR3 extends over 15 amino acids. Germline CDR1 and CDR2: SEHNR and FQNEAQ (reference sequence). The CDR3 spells CASSGDRGERHEQYF. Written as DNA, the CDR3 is TGTGCCAGCAGCGGTGACAGGGGCGAGCGGCACGAGCAGTACTTC.

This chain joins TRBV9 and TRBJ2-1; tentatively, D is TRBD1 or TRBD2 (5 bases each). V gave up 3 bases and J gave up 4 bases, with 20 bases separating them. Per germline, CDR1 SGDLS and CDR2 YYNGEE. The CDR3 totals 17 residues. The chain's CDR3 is CASSASRDPRGYNEQFF. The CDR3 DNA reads TGTGCCAGCAGCGCATCCCGGGACCCAAGGGGTTACAATGAGCAGTTCTTC. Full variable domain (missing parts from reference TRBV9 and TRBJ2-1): DSGVTQTPKHLITATGQRVTLRCSPRSGDLSVYWYQQSLDQGLQFLIQYYNGEERAKGNILERFSAQQFPDLHSELNLSSLELGDSALYFCASSASRDPRGYNEQFFGPGTRLTVL.

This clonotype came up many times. CDR3: CASSSARTRSYEQYF. CDR3 DNA: TGTGCCAGCAGCTCAGCCAGGACCCGAAGTTACGAGCAGTACTTC. V gene TRBV7-2 combines with J gene TRBJ2-7, with no clear D. V was cut by 4 bases and J by 4 bases, with 17 bases left in between. The germline gives CDR1 SGHTA, CDR2 FQGNSA. This CDR3 has 15 amino acids.

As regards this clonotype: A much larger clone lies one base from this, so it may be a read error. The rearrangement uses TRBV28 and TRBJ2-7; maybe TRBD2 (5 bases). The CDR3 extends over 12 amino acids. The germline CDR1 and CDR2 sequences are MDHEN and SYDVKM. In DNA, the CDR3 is TGTGCCAACAGTCCCAGGAGGTACGAGCAGTACTTC. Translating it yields CANSPRRYEQYF.

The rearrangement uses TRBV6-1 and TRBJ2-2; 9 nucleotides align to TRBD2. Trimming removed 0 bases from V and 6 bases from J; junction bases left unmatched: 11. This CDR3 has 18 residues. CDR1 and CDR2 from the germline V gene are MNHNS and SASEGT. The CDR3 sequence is CASSEALVSGGYAGELFF. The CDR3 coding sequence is TGTGCCAGCAGTGAAGCCCTCGTTAGCGGGGGTTACGCCGGGGAGCTGTTTTTT.

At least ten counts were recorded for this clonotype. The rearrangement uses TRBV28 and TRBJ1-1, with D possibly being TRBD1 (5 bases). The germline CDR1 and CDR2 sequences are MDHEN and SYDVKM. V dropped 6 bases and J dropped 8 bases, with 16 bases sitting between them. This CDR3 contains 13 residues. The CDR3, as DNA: TGTGCCAGCAGCCGGCAGGGAGGAGGGGAAGCTTTCTTT. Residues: CASSRQGGGEAFF.

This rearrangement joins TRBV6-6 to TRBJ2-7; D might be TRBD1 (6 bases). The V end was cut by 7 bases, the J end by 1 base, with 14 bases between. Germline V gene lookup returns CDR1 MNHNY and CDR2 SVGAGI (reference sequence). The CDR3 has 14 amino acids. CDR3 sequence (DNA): TGTGCCAGCACCCTATTCGGACAGTCCTACGAGCAGTACTTC. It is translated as CASTLFGQSYEQYF.

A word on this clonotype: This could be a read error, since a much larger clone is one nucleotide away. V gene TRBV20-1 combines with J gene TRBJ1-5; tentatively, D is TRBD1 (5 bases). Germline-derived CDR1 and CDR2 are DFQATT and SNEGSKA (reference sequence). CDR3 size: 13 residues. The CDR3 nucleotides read TGCAGTGCTGAACTCGGGGGAAATCGGCCCCAGCATTTT. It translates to CSAELGGNRPQHF.